The 31 T cell receptor beta chains listed next were all sequenced from one sample in a study of OX40 agonist ivuxolimab in advanced cancers. TCRdb keeps only in-frame clones here, not all; method: immunoSEQ multiplex PCR. The sample has 70,000 to 90,000 clones, 85% to 90% seen once. The sequenced sample was CD4+ or CD8+ T cells sorted from blood, obtained in a trial of the OX40 agonist ivuxolimab. The receptors derive from an adult with an advanced solid tumor such as melanoma, head and neck, liver or kidney cancer.

The chain links TRBV7-9 to TRBJ1-4; D gene ambiguous. The CDR3 extends over 14 amino acids. Germline V gives CDR1 SEHNR, CDR2 FQNEAQ (reference sequence). The V end was cut by 5 bases, the J end by 0 bases, with 7 bases between. The CDR3, as DNA: TGTGCCAGCAGCCTTCGGGCAACTAATGAAAAACTGTTTTTT. It is translated as CASSLRATNEKLFF. The full variable domain, rest sourced from reference TRBV7-9 and TRBJ1-4, is DTGVSQNPRHKITKRGQNVTFRCDPISEHNRLYWYRQTLGQGPEFLTYFQNEAQLEKSRLLSDRFSAERPKGSFSTLEIQRTEQGDSAMYLCASSLRATNEKLFFGSGTQLSVL.

The rearrangement uses TRBV10-2 and TRBJ1-1; D is uncertain. There are 13 residues in the CDR3. The germline gives CDR1 WSHSY, CDR2 SAAADI. Trimming pared 2 bases from V and 0 bases from J, leaving 4 bases between. The CDR3 loop is CASSEGLNTEAFF. DNA of the CDR3: TGCGCCAGCAGTGAGGGGTTGAACACTGAAGCTTTCTTT.

The chain combines TRBV6-5 with TRBJ2-7; 10 positions agree with TRBD1. Looked up from germline, CDR1 is MNHEY and CDR2 is SVGAGI. This CDR3 is 14 amino acids long. The ends lost 5 bases at V and 5 bases at J; junction bases unmatched: 6. The CDR3 is CASSPGTGVHEQYF. The CDR3, as DNA: TGTGCCAGCAGTCCCGGGACAGGGGTCCACGAGCAGTACTTC.

The V gene is TRBV4-1, the J gene TRBJ2-3; 7 positions agree with TRBD1. The V and J ends lost 6 bases and 2 bases, in that order; junction bases with no gene match: 5. Germline CDR1 reads MGHRA; CDR2 reads YSYEKL. This CDR3 is built from 14 residues. The CDR3 loop is CASRGTVSTDTQYF. CDR3 DNA sequence: TGCGCCAGCAGGGGGACAGTCTCCACAGATACGCAGTATTTT.

The V gene is TRBV18, the J gene TRBJ2-1; D uncertain. Deletions cut 2 bases from V and 4 bases from J, with 12 bases between. Germline CDR1 reads KGHSH; CDR2 reads LQKENI. The CDR3 spans 15 residues. CDR3: CASSPTAGNYNEQFF. DNA for the CDR3: TGTGCCAGCTCACCAACGGCTGGGAATTACAATGAGCAGTTCTTC.

Here the CDR3 reads CASSRGLAGTQYF. The DNA for the CDR3 is TGTGCCAGCAGCCGGGGACTAGCGGGTACGCAGTATTTT. The V and J genes are TRBV11-3 and TRBJ2-3; 12 bases map to TRBD2. Germline V lookup: CDR1 SGHNT, CDR2 YENEEA. V lost 5 bases to trimming and J lost 8 bases; unmatched junction nucleotides: 2. The CDR3 loop spans 13 amino acids.

A word on this clone: The same CDR3 is also encoded by other DNA sequences in this sample. This chain joins TRBV12-5 and TRBJ1-5, with D possibly being TRBD1 (5 bases). The germline V gene has CDR1 LGHNT and CDR2 FRNRAP. The V end lost 9 bases, the J end lost 11 bases, and 20 bases lay between the germline ends. CDR3 length equals 13 residues. The CDR3 protein is CAREDRGGESQHF. CDR3 nucleotide sequence: TGTGCTAGAGAGGATAGGGGTGGTGAGTCCCAGCATTTT.

V usage is TRBV5-6 and J usage is TRBJ2-7; weak D call: TRBD2 (5 bases). This CDR3 comprises 15 residues. Germline V gene lookup returns CDR1 SGHDT and CDR2 YYEEEE. Trimming pared 4 bases from V and 2 bases from J, leaving 16 bases between. The CDR3 is CASSPRAQSPYEQYF. The DNA of the CDR3 is TGTGCCAGCAGCCCGCGGGCACAGAGTCCCTACGAGCAGTACTTC.

V usage is TRBV7-9 and J usage is TRBJ2-6; possibly TRBD1 for D (6 bases). The V gene's germline CDR1 is SEHNR and CDR2 FQNEAQ (reference sequence). CDR3 length equals 16 residues. The V end was cut by 4 bases, the J end by 4 bases, with 14 bases between. CDR3 protein: CASSSTTGSGANVLTF. DNA for the CDR3: TGTGCCAGCAGCTCAACAACAGGGTCCGGGGCCAACGTCCTGACTTTC.

This chain joins TRBV18 and TRBJ2-5; 8 bases agree with TRBD1. The CDR3 is 18 residues long. Trimming removed 1 base from V and 3 bases from J; junction bases left unmatched: 13. CDR1 is KGHSH, CDR2 LQKENI, per germline. The CDR3 loop reads CASSPRPLGTGGKETQYF. CDR3 bases: TGTGCCAGCTCACCACGGCCGTTAGGGACAGGTGGTAAAGAGACCCAGTACTTC.

This clone came up once. The chain uses TRBV7-8 and TRBJ2-7; TRBD1 agrees at 8 bases. CDR3 length equals 14 residues. Looked up from germline, CDR1 is SGHVS and CDR2 is FQNEAQ. V lost 1 base and J lost 1; bases outside the gene matches: 0. CDR3 sequence: CASSLDRGSYEQYF. The CDR3 bases are TGTGCCAGCAGCTTAGACAGGGGGTCCTACGAGCAGTACTTC.

CDR3: CASSGTSGGYNEQFF. In DNA form, the CDR3 reads TGTGCCAGCAGCGGGACTAGCGGAGGCTACAATGAGCAGTTCTTC. The gene calls are TRBV6-4 and TRBJ2-1, with TRBD2 matching 11 bases. CDR1 and CDR2 from the germline V gene are MRHNA and SNTAGT. CDR3 size: 15 residues. The V gene end was trimmed by 6 bases and the J gene end by 3 bases; junction bases not matched to a gene: 4.

The chain has TRBV27 and TRBJ2-1; TRBD2 matches at 12 bases. Germline-derived CDR1 and CDR2 are MNHEY and SMNVEV (reference sequence). J lost 8 bases, V lost 5 bases, and 4 bases had no gene match. CDR3 length: 14 residues. For the CDR3, the DNA is TGTGCCAGCAGTCCAAGACTAGCGGGAGATGAGCAGTTCTTC. This translates into CASSPRLAGDEQFF.

The chain combines TRBV19 with TRBJ2-7, with TRBD1 matching 9 bases. The trim removed 3 bases at V and 5 bases at J, leaving 11 bases unmatched. Germline CDR1 reads LNHDA; CDR2 reads SQIVND (reference sequence). The CDR3 extends over 16 amino acids. CDR3 amino acids: CASSILPGQGLHEQYF. For the CDR3, the DNA is TGTGCCAGTAGTATCCTTCCGGGACAGGGTCTCCACGAGCAGTACTTC.

The rearrangement links TRBV5-1 to TRBJ2-1; TRBD2 matches 10 bases. CDR1 and CDR2 from the germline V gene are SGHRS and YFSETQ. The CDR3 has 16 residues. The junction had 10 bases not matched to a gene; V was cut back by 3 bases and J by 7 bases. As DNA, the CDR3 is TGCGCCAGCAGCTCTTGGACTAGCGGAGAGGGTAATGAGCAGTTCTTC. Translating gives CASSSWTSGEGNEQFF.

V usage is TRBV7-2 and J usage is TRBJ2-3; the match to TRBD1 covers 7 bases. Germline lookup yields CDR1 SGHTA and CDR2 FQGNSA. With V trimmed by 2 bases and J by 4 bases, 0 bases remained unmatched. The CDR3 has 13 residues. CDR3 DNA sequence: TGTGCCAGCAGCTTACAGGGGGCAGATACGCAGTATTTT. Its protein product is CASSLQGADTQYF. The full variable domain, in which reference TRBV7-2 and TRBJ2-3 provide the parts outside the CDR3, is GAGVSQSPSNKVTEKGKDVELRCDPISGHTALYWYRQSLGQGLEFLIYFQGNSAPDKSGLPSDRFSAERTGGSVSTLTIQRTQQEDSAVYLCASSLQGADTQYFGPGTRLTVL.

This chain uses TRBV7-2 with TRBJ1-5; a weak D match, TRBD1 (5 bases). Germline V gene lookup returns CDR1 SGHTA and CDR2 FQGNSA. CDR3 length: 15 residues. The V end was cut by 5 bases, the J end by 6 bases, with 17 bases between. In nucleotides, the CDR3 is TGTGCCAGCAGCCCCCAGCGGGGGGGAGGTCAGCCCCAGCATTTT. Amino acids: CASSPQRGGGQPQHF.

CDR3 bases: TGTGCCACCGCCGGGGGGGGGCCATATGGCTACACCTTC. Its protein is CATAGGGPYGYTF. J is TRBJ1-2 and V is TRBV6-6, with D maybe TRBD1 (6 bases). This CDR3 contains 13 residues. Germline V gene sequence: CDR1 MNHNY, CDR2 SVGAGI (reference sequence). V lost 10 bases and J lost 5, with 17 bases in between.

This clone was counted a few times. V gene TRBV25-1 combines with J gene TRBJ2-1; D is undetermined. Germline loops: CDR1 MGHDK, CDR2 SYGVNS. CDR3 length equals 13 residues. V was clipped by 1 base and J by 10 bases, with 11 bases between them. The DNA for the CDR3 is TGTGCCAGCAGTGAATCTAATGGCTGGGAGCAGTTCTTC. Encoded protein: CASSESNGWEQFF. Variable domain in full (rest from reference TRBV25-1 and TRBJ2-1): EADIYQTPRYLVIGTGKKITLECSQTMGHDKMYWYQQDPGMELHLIHYSYGVNSTEKGDLSSESTVSRIRTEHFPLTLESARPSHTSQYLCASSESNGWEQFFGPGTRLTVL.

The chain uses TRBV10-3 and TRBJ1-5; D possibly corresponds to TRBD1 (6 bases). Germline CDR1 and CDR2: ENHRY and SYGVKD. The germline V and J ends were trimmed by 0 bases and 5 bases, with 23 bases remaining between them. This CDR3 is built from 19 residues. The CDR3 sequence: CAISESRGGPRRADQPQHF. CDR3 bases: TGTGCCATCAGTGAGTCGAGAGGGGGGCCACGGCGGGCCGATCAGCCCCAGCATTTT.

The J gene is TRBJ1-5, the V gene TRBV27; 8 bases match TRBD1. CDR1 and CDR2 from the germline V gene are MNHEY and SMNVEV (reference sequence). The CDR3 consists of 15 residues. Losses at the gene ends were 5 bases for V and 7 bases for J; bases not matched to a gene: 10. In nucleotides, the CDR3 is TGTGCCAGCAGTGCCCTCGACAGGGGCAGCCAGCCCCAGCATTTT. Protein sequence: CASSALDRGSQPQHF.

This clone showed up just a few times. The chain is built from TRBV10-3 and TRBJ1-1; 8 bases are a match to TRBD1. Germline trimming cut 8 bases from V and 5 bases from J; bases unmatched to any gene: 4. The CDR3 contains 12 residues. Germline CDR1 and CDR2: ENHRY and SYGVKD. Here the CDR3 reads CAIGWTGTEAFF. CDR3 DNA: TGTGCCATCGGCTGGACAGGGACTGAAGCTTTCTTT.

This sequence joins TRBV28 and TRBJ2-5; D gene ambiguous. Germline-derived CDR1 and CDR2 are MDHEN and SYDVKM. This CDR3 contains 13 residues. With 6 bases removed from V and 7 bases from J, the gap between germline ends came to 15 bases. The CDR3 sequence: CASSQSPSGTQYF. CDR3 DNA: TGTGCCAGCAGCCAGTCACCCTCCGGGACCCAGTACTTC.

The chain uses TRBV6-9 and TRBJ1-2, with unresolved D. CDR3 length: 13 amino acids. The V gene's germline CDR1 is MNHGY and CDR2 SVAAGI. Trimming removed 5 bases at V and 7 bases at J, with 14 bases between. This chain's CDR3 is CASSRLMETGYTF. In DNA, the CDR3 is TGTGCCAGCAGTCGTCTAATGGAGACTGGCTACACCTTC.

The chain recombines TRBV19 with TRBJ2-7; D tentatively fits TRBD1 or TRBD2 (7 bases each). CDR1 and CDR2 (germline): LNHDA, SQIVND (reference sequence). This CDR3 has 13 amino acids. Trimming pared 8 bases from V and 5 bases from J, leaving 16 bases between. For the CDR3, the DNA is TGTGCCAGTGCGGGGGCAGGGGGACACGAGCAGTACTTC. Its protein product is CASAGAGGHEQYF. Together with reference TRBV19 and TRBJ2-7, the CDR3 gives the full variable domain: DGGITQSPKYLFRKEGQNVTLSCEQNLNHDAMYWYRQDPGQGLRLIYYSQIVNDFQKGDIAEGYSVSREKKESFPLTVTSAQKNPTAFYLCASAGAGGHEQYFGPGTRLTVT.

V gene TRBV27 combines with J gene TRBJ2-7; 10 nucleotides line up with TRBD2. Germline loops: CDR1 MNHEY, CDR2 SMNVEV (reference sequence). The CDR3 is 15 residues long. The ends lost 2 bases at V and 2 bases at J; junction bases unmatched: 3. CDR3 sequence: CASSLRTSGPYEQYF. The CDR3 nucleotides read TGTGCCAGCAGTTTAAGGACTAGCGGTCCCTACGAGCAGTACTTC.

V gene TRBV5-4 combines with J gene TRBJ2-1, with a tentative D call TRBD2 (5 bases). The V and J ends lost 3 bases and 10 bases respectively, with 17 bases between them. This CDR3 contains 14 residues. The germline V gene has CDR1 SGHNT and CDR2 YYREEE (reference sequence). The CDR3 bases are TGTGCCAGCAGCTACCCTAGCCGAGAGGTAGAGCAGTTCTTC. Residues: CASSYPSREVEQFF. Complete variable domain (other parts from reference TRBV5-4 and TRBJ2-1): ETGVTQSPTHLIKTRGQQVTLRCSSQSGHNTVSWYQQALGQGPQFIFQYYREEENGRGNFPPRFSGLQFPNYSSELNVNALELDDSALYLCASSYPSREVEQFFGPGTRLTVL.

The V call is TRBV28, the J call TRBJ1-1, with D tentatively TRBD1 (5 bases). V lost 5 bases and J lost 1, with 14 bases in between. The length of the CDR3 is 15 residues. Germline V lookup: CDR1 MDHEN, CDR2 SYDVKM. The CDR3 DNA is TGTGCCAGCAGTCGTACCGTAGGGGCGAACACTGAAGCTTTCTTT. It is translated as CASSRTVGANTEAFF.

This chain connects TRBV28 to TRBJ1-6; D is unclear. This CDR3 contains 15 residues. Deletions cut 0 bases from V and 8 bases from J, with 11 bases between. Germline CDR1 and CDR2: MDHEN and SYDVKM. For the CDR3, the DNA is TGTGCCAGCAGTTTATGGGGAAACCGCGATTCACCCCTCCACTTT. This sequence encodes CASSLWGNRDSPLHF.

The V call is TRBV11-2, the J call TRBJ2-1; 7 bases fit TRBD2. The CDR3 has 15 residues. The trim removed 3 bases at V and 3 bases at J, leaving 5 bases unmatched. CDR1 and CDR2 (germline): SGHAT, FQNNGV. Here the CDR3 reads CASSFGGGFYNEQFF. CDR3 coding DNA: TGTGCCAGCAGCTTTGGGGGGGGATTCTACAATGAGCAGTTCTTC.

The chain employs TRBV5-5 and TRBJ2-5, with TRBD1 as a possible D gene (6 bases). Germline assignment: CDR1 SGHKS and CDR2 YYEKEE (reference sequence). There are 13 residues in the CDR3. The V end lost 3 bases, the J end lost 5 bases, and 11 bases lay between the germline ends. The DNA for the CDR3 is TGTGCCAGCAGCTCTACAGGGCTGGAGACCCAGTACTTC. Protein product: CASSSTGLETQYF. The full variable domain, in which reference TRBV5-5 and TRBJ2-5 provide the parts outside the CDR3, is DAGVTQSPTHLIKTRGQQVTLRCSPISGHKSVSWYQQVLGQGPQFIFQYYEKEERGRGNFPDRFSARQFPNYSSELNVNALLLGDSALYLCASSSTGLETQYFGPGTRLLVL.